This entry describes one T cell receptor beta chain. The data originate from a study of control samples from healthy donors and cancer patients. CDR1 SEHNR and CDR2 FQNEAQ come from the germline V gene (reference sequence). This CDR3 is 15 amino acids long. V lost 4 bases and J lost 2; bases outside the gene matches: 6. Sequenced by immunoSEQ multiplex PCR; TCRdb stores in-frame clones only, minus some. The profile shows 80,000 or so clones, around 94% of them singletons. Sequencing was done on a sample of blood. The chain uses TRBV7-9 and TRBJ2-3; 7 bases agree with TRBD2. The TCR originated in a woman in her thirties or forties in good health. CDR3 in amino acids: CASSSQRDSTDTQYF. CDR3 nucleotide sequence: TGTGCCAGCAGCTCCCAGCGGGACTCCACAGATACGCAGTATTTT.